This is a list of T cell receptor beta chains from one sample in a study of identical twins. One entry per CDR3 protein results from TCRdb running MiXCR on the 5' RACE reads. The data show nearly 900,000 distinct CDR3 sequences, 9% to 15% seen once. In addition, the sample was reused for a study of yellow fever vaccine responses in identical twins.

Sequenced input: PBMCs. The receptors stem from a woman younger than 30 in good health. Both conserved end residues are part of each CDR3. A D gene is named only where the DNA matches it firmly. The size field is filled for only some rows; it gives once, few, many or a size class.

v_gene,j_gene,d_gene,abundance,CDR3nt,CDR3aa
TRBV20-1,TRBJ1-2,TRBD1,many,TGCAGTGCTAGTTCTCAAGGACAGGGCTATGGCTACACCTTC,CSASSQGQGYGYTF
TRBV2,TRBJ2-7,TRBD1,NA,TGTGCCAGCAGTAGCCGGGCACAGGGGTTTCGCGTCGCGTCCTACGAGCAGTACTTC,CASSSRAQGFRVASYEQYF
TRBV14,TRBJ2-7,TRBD2,few,TGTGCCAGCAGCCAAGATCCTAGCGGGAGGTACTACGAGCAGTACTTC,CASSQDPSGRYYEQYF
TRBV7-2,TRBJ2-1,TRBD2,few,TGTGCCAGCAGCAGAAAGCGGGAGGCAAACAATGAGCAGTTCTTC,CASSRKREANNEQFF
TRBV20-1,TRBJ2-3,NA,NA,TGCAGTGCTAGAAGGGCAACCAAGTATAGCACAGATACGCAGTATTTT,CSARRATKYSTDTQYF
TRBV6-5,TRBJ2-5,NA,few,TGTGCCAGCAGCTATGATACGGCCCAGTACTTC,CASSYDTAQYF
TRBV9,TRBJ2-2,TRBD2,few,TGTGCCAGCAGCGGAACCGGGACTAGCGCCTCGAACACCGGGGAGCTGTTTTTT,CASSGTGTSASNTGELFF
TRBV2,TRBJ2-1,NA,NA,TGTGCCAGCATTACCAACAATGAGCAGTTCTTC,CASITNNEQFF
TRBV27,TRBJ2-7,TRBD1,few,TGTGCCAGCAGTTTCGGACAGGGGGGTAGGTACGAGCAGTACTTC,CASSFGQGGRYEQYF
TRBV24-1,TRBJ2-6,NA,NA,TGTGCCACCAGTGAGTGGGACTCAAGCTCTGGGGCCAACGTCCTGACTTTC,CATSEWDSSSGANVLTF
TRBV10-3,TRBJ2-3,NA,many,TGTGCCATCAGCATCACGCTAGACACAGATACGCAGTATTTT,CAISITLDTDTQYF
TRBV5-1,TRBJ2-3,TRBD1,NA,TGCGCCAGCAGCGACAGGGCGGCTTCTACAGATACGCAGTATTTT,CASSDRAASTDTQYF
TRBV29-1,TRBJ2-3,TRBD2,many,TGCAGCGTTCACTCTGGCGGGAGGGCCACAGATACGCAGTATTTT,CSVHSGGRATDTQYF
TRBV29-1,TRBJ2-1,TRBD2,few,TGCAGCGCCTCGTCCGTGGGAGGGCCGAATGAGCAGTTCTTC,CSASSVGGPNEQFF
TRBV29-1,TRBJ2-5,NA,few,TGCAGCTTTATGGACCGACAGGACCCAAAAGAGACCCAGTACTTC,CSFMDRQDPKETQYF
TRBV12-3/TRBV12-4,TRBJ2-6,NA,NA,TGTGCCAGCAGTTTAAACCCCCTGACTGGGGCCAACGTCCTGACTTTC,CASSLNPLTGANVLTF
TRBV2,TRBJ1-2,NA,few,TGTGCCAGCAGTGGCACAGGGATAGGGTCCTATGGCTACACCTTC,CASSGTGIGSYGYTF
TRBV20-1,TRBJ1-5,TRBD1,NA,TGCAGTGCTAGATCGACAGGGTATGAATGGAATCAGCCCCAGCATTTT,CSARSTGYEWNQPQHF
TRBV29-1,TRBJ1-1,NA,NA,TGCAGCGTTGAGTCACAGGAATGGACTGAAGCTTTCTTT,CSVESQEWTEAFF
TRBV6-5,TRBJ2-2,NA,many,TGTGCCAGCAGTTACTCACGTCGTTTAGACCAGGGCGGGGAGCTGTTTTTT,CASSYSRRLDQGGELFF
TRBV12-3/TRBV12-4,TRBJ1-1,NA,few,TGTGCCAGCAGTTTACGTGGGGGAACAGGGCAGAACACTGAAGCTTTCTTT,CASSLRGGTGQNTEAFF
TRBV4-1,TRBJ2-3,TRBD2,NA,TGCGCCAGCAGCCAAGACGGAGGCGGGGGGGCCCGAGATACGCAGTATTTT,CASSQDGGGGARDTQYF
TRBV9,TRBJ2-1,TRBD2,few,TGTGCCAGCAGCGTAGACCCCCGCGTGACTAGCCCCTACAATGAGCAGTTCTTC,CASSVDPRVTSPYNEQFF
TRBV12-3/TRBV12-4,TRBJ1-3,NA,NA,TGTGCCAGCAAACCAGTTGGCAGGACCTCTGGAAACACCATATATTTT,CASKPVGRTSGNTIYF
TRBV29-1,TRBJ2-3,TRBD2,once,TGCAGCCTACGGGGGGGCGAAGTTACGCAGTATTTT,CSLRGGEVTQYF
TRBV10-3,TRBJ2-2,NA,NA,TGTGCCATCCGTTACCCCGGGGAGCTGTTTTTT,CAIRYPGELFF
TRBV5-6,TRBJ1-3,TRBD1,few,TGTGCCAGCCTCTCGACAGGGGAGACTGGAAACACCATATATTTT,CASLSTGETGNTIYF
TRBV7-2,TRBJ1-2,NA,once,TGTGCCAGCAGCTTACAGGGAAAGATAGATGGCTACACCTTC,CASSLQGKIDGYTF
TRBV29-1,TRBJ2-1,NA,many,TGCAGCGTTGAAGATATTGGGGGCTGGGATGAGCAGTTCTTC,CSVEDIGGWDEQFF
TRBV6-1,TRBJ1-1,NA,few,TGTGCCAGCGGAAGGGGACGGAACACTGAAGCTTTCTTT,CASGRGRNTEAFF
TRBV4-2,TRBJ2-3,NA,NA,TGTGCCAGCAGCCAAGACAGTGGAGATACGCAGTATTTT,CASSQDSGDTQYF
TRBV28,TRBJ2-1,TRBD2,NA,TGTGCCAGCAGCCCTCTAGCGGCTCTATACAATGAGCAGTTCTTC,CASSPLAALYNEQFF
TRBV20-1,TRBJ2-3,TRBD2,many,TGCAGTGCCTACCGGGGGGGGGTTTCCACAGATACGCAGTATTTT,CSAYRGGVSTDTQYF
TRBV20-1,TRBJ2-7,TRBD1,once,TGCAGTGCTAGAGCGCAACAGGGGGCGGGCCACGAGCAGTACTTC,CSARAQQGAGHEQYF
TRBV2,TRBJ2-5,NA,few,TGTGCCAGCGGAGACATCCCAGAGACCCAGTACTTC,CASGDIPETQYF
TRBV10-3,TRBJ2-7,TRBD2,few,TGTGCCATCAGTGAGAGGGCGGGAGGGCCCTACGAGCAGTACTTC,CAISERAGGPYEQYF
TRBV7-2,TRBJ2-2,TRBD2,NA,TGTGCCAGCAGCTTATGGGGGGGGAGTCGAGGCACCGGGGAGCTGTTTTTT,CASSLWGGSRGTGELFF
TRBV4-1,TRBJ2-2,TRBD1,many,TGCGCCAGCAGCGAGGACAGGGGGCTTACCGGGGAGCTGTTTTTT,CASSEDRGLTGELFF
TRBV20-1,TRBJ2-3,TRBD2,NA,TGCAGTGCTAGAGATGGGGGGCCTAGCGGGGGAGATACGCAGTATTTT,CSARDGGPSGGDTQYF
TRBV5-1,TRBJ2-5,NA,NA,TGCGCCAGCAGCTCGGGACTCACCGGCCAAGAGACCCAGTACTTC,CASSSGLTGQETQYF
TRBV27,TRBJ2-1,TRBD1,few,TGTGCCAGCAGTTTAAGGGGGACAGGACCCTACAATGAGCAGTTCTTC,CASSLRGTGPYNEQFF
TRBV7-9,TRBJ2-2,NA,NA,TGTGCCAGCACCCTTTTAGCGGCCGGGGAGCTGTTTTTT,CASTLLAAGELFF
TRBV6-5,TRBJ2-3,NA,few,TGTGCCAGCAGTTACTCCAGGCGGCCTGGCACAGATACGCAGTATTTT,CASSYSRRPGTDTQYF
TRBV3-1,TRBJ2-5,NA,few,TGTGCCATCCAGGGACTTAAAGAGACCCAGTACTTC,CAIQGLKETQYF
TRBV5-1,TRBJ1-1,TRBD1,few,TGCGCCAGCAGCTACCGGGGACAGGATGGTACTGAAGCTTTCTTT,CASSYRGQDGTEAFF
TRBV20-1,TRBJ1-1,NA,few,TGCAGTGCTAGGCCCGGGGGCGAAAACACTGAAGCTTTCTTT,CSARPGGENTEAFF